This T cell receptor (beta chain) is drawn from a study of blood T cells in healthy people across ages. The CDR3 contains 15 residues. The V gene's germline CDR1 is SGHRS and CDR2 YFSETQ. V lost 0 bases and J lost 6; bases outside the gene matches: 5. A second PCR, run for about 6 to 11 cycles, used a sample-barcoded 5' primer plus a J-beta primer mix. TCRdb reprocessed the 5' RACE reads via MiXCR and lists one record per CDR3 protein. This table has 750,000 to 1,000,000 distinct CDR3 sequences, 25% to 35% appearing once. This same sample was also taken into another study, of T cells of mothers and their children. That investigation notes: RNA extracted was entirely used for cDNA synthesis, around 1.6 ug per 15 ul.

Material for sequencing was blood. The rearrangement links TRBV5-1 to TRBJ2-2; 7 nucleotides match TRBD2. This TCR was sampled from a middle-aged woman in good health. The CDR3 DNA follows: TGCGCCAGCAGCTTGGCAGCGGGGCAGGCCGGGGAGCTGTTTTTT. Translated, it gives CASSLAAGQAGELFF.